The 5 T cell receptor beta chains below were found in one sample sequenced in a study of T cell responses to AZD1222 COVID-19 vaccine. Libraries were prepared by immunoSEQ multiplex PCR; TCRdb keeps only in-frame clonotypes and omits some of them. The sample consists of 150,000 to 200,000 clones, less than 95% of them appearing once. The source material was peripheral blood, sampled 28 days after the second AZD1222 dose. Receptor source: an adult who received the AZD1222 COVID-19 vaccine.

The gene calls are TRBV19 and TRBJ1-1; D is uncertain. The CDR3 is made up of 13 amino acids. Germline V gene data show CDR1 as LNHDA and CDR2 as SQIVND (reference sequence). Trimming stripped 6 bases from V and 1 base from J, with 9 bases between. CDR3 coding DNA: TGTGCCAGTAGATGGACGGGGAACACTGAAGCTTTCTTT. Its protein is CASRWTGNTEAFF.

This rearrangement joins TRBV3-1 (or the pseudogene TRBV3-2) to TRBJ2-5; possibly TRBD2 for D (5 bases). V shed 3 bases and J shed 7 bases, with 12 bases lying between them. This CDR3 is 13 amino acids long. Germline assignment: CDR1 LGHDT and CDR2 YNNKEL (reference sequence). The CDR3 coding sequence is TGTGCCAGCAGCCAGTCGGATGCGGGGACCCAGTACTTC. Its protein is CASSQSDAGTQYF.

The chain carries TRBV28 and TRBJ1-5, with 8 bases matching TRBD1. The V gene's germline CDR1 is MDHEN and CDR2 SYDVKM. CDR3 length equals 16 residues. The junction had 8 bases not matched to a gene; V was cut back by 5 bases and J by 2 bases. CDR3 residues: CASSAPGGSGNQPQHF. DNA for the CDR3: TGTGCCAGCAGTGCCCCAGGGGGCTCAGGCAATCAGCCCCAGCATTTT.

This rearrangement joins TRBV11-1 to TRBJ1-4; D may be TRBD1 (5 bases). CDR1 and CDR2 (germline): SGHAT, FQDESV (reference sequence). This CDR3 is built from 16 residues. Trimming removed 5 bases from V and 0 bases from J, with 13 bases in between. This CDR3 reads CASSAWDGSTNEKLFF. DNA of the CDR3: TGTGCCAGCAGCGCTTGGGACGGATCAACTAATGAAAAACTGTTTTTT. The full variable domain, its missing parts supplied by reference TRBV11-1 and TRBJ1-4, is EAEVAQSPRYKITEKSQAVAFWCDPISGHATLYWYRQILGQGPELLVQFQDESVVDDSQLPKDRFSAERLKGVDSTLKIQPAELGDSAMYLCASSAWDGSTNEKLFFGSGTQLSVL.

The chain recombines TRBV9 with TRBJ1-1; 8 bases fit TRBD1. The CDR3 loop spans 15 amino acids. V trimming: 4 bases; J trimming: 3 bases; junction bases outside the gene matches: 8. Germline CDR1 and CDR2: SGDLS and YYNGEE. For the CDR3, the DNA is TGTGCCAGCAGCTTCCGGACAGGGACGGACACTGAAGCTTTCTTT. As protein: CASSFRTGTDTEAFF.